A single T cell receptor beta chain is shown here with its context. The record originates from a study of T cell changes during pregnancy in multiple sclerosis. The germline CDR1 and CDR2 sequences are SNHLY and FYNNEI. Trimming cost V 4 bases and J 1 base; bases outside gene matches: 4. The CDR3 runs 14 residues. Only in-frame clones appear in the TCRdb table, and some are missing; sequencing was by immunoSEQ multiplex PCR. The data show 20,000 or so clones, with about 88% seen just once and 9.4% held by the top ten. The TCR was taken from a female donor in good health, enrolled as a control in a pregnancy study. J is TRBJ2-7 and V is TRBV2, with 7 bases matching TRBD1. The material sequenced was CD8+ T cells from peripheral blood mononuclear cells, taken in the third trimester of pregnancy. This CDR3 is CASSGQGISYEQYF. The CDR3 DNA follows: TGTGCCAGCAGTGGACAGGGTATATCCTACGAGCAGTACTTC.